A single T cell receptor beta chain is shown here with its context. This sample was included in a study of T cells after yellow fever vaccination. In TCRdb, the 5' RACE reads were re-called with MiXCR into one record per CDR3 protein. The sample consists of approximately 150,000 distinct CDR3 sequences, about 7.7% of them appearing once. Germline-derived CDR1 and CDR2 are SGHTA and FQGNSA. This CDR3 is 14 amino acids long. Trimming took 2 bases from V and 2 from J, leaving 9 bases between them. The rearrangement links TRBV7-2 to TRBJ2-5, with D tentatively TRBD2 (5 bases). The sequence came from a man aged 30 to 39 who received the YFV17D yellow fever vaccine. Sequenced here: CD4+ T cells sorted from PBMCs, sampled 5 days after the yellow fever booster vaccination. The CDR3 DNA is TGTGCCAGCAGCTTAATAGCGAAACAAGAGACCCAGTACTTC. It codes for CASSLIAKQETQYF.